The entry below describes one T cell receptor (beta chain). The target antigen is unknown. Being one base from a much bigger clone, this may be a read error. The authors prepared the TCRbeta library with unique molecular identifiers. Each CDR3 protein gets one entry after TCRdb re-called the PCR reads with MiXCR. The sample yields around 500,000 distinct CDR3 sequences, more than 20% seen once. These data belong to a study of T-cell reconstitution after alpha-beta-depleted transplantation in children. The study, taken as a whole, reports: Several hundred graft clones that had expanded were reportedly the source of alpha-beta T cells about two months after transplant.

Sample: PBMCs, mostly from graft donor cells, taken 360 days after TCRalphabeta/CD19-depleted stem cell transplant. The TCR was taken from a boy younger than two who had a stem cell transplant for acute myeloid leukemia, so the T cells may come from the graft donor.

The DNA for the CDR3 is TGCGCCAGCAGCCAAGATCTCCGGACACCCGGCTCAGATACGGAGTATTTT. Translated, it gives CASSQDLRTPGSDTEYF. The V gene is TRBV4-3, the J gene TRBJ2-3, with D perhaps matching TRBD1 (5 bases). Germline-derived CDR1 and CDR2 are LGHNA and YSLEER. The CDR3 spans 17 residues.